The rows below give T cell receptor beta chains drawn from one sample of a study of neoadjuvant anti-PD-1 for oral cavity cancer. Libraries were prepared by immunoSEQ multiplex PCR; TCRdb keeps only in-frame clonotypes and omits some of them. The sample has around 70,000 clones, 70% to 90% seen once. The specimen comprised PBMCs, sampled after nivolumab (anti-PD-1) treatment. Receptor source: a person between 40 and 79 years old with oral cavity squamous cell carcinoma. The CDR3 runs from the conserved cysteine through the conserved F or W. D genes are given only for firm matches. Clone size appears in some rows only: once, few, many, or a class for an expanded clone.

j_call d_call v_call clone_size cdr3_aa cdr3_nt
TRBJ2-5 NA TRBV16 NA CASSQWQVETQYF TGTGCCAGCAGCCAATGGCAGGTAGAGACCCAGTACTTC
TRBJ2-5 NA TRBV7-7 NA CASSQLGTGETQYF TGTGCTAGCAGCCAGCTTGGTACAGGAGAGACCCAGTACTTC
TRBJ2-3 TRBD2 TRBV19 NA CASSLAVSTDTQYF TGTGCCAGTAGTCTAGCGGTTAGCACAGATACGCAGTATTTT
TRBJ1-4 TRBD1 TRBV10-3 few CAISESGTGGEKLFF TGTGCCATCAGTGAGTCCGGGACAGGGGGTGAAAAACTGTTTTTT
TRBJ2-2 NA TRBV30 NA CAWSGFAASETNTGELFF TGTGCCTGGAGTGGATTTGCGGCTAGCGAGACGAACACCGGGGAGCTGTTTTTT
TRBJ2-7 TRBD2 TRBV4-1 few CASTPGTSSYEQYF TGCGCCAGCACCCCCGGGACTAGCTCCTACGAGCAGTACTTC
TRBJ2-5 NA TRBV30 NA CAWSAPGVALGETQYF TGTGCCTGGAGCGCCCCAGGGGTCGCTTTAGGGGAGACCCAGTACTTC
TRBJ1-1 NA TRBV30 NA CAWSVVGANTEAFF TGTGCCTGGAGTGTAGTAGGTGCGAACACTGAAGCTTTCTTT
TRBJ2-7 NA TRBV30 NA CAWSLLEGREQYF TGTGCCTGGAGTTTACTGGAAGGGAGAGAGCAGTACTTC
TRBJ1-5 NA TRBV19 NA CASRMDGKGNQPQHF TGTGCCAGTAGGATGGATGGGAAGGGCAATCAGCCCCAGCATTTT
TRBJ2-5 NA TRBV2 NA CASSDSETQYF TGTGCCAGCAGTGATAGCGAGACCCAGTACTTC
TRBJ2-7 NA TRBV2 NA CASSDYSDSDEQYF TGTGCCAGCAGTGATTATAGCGACAGCGACGAGCAGTACTTC
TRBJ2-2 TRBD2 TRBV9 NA CASSPHSGRYTGELFF TGTGCCAGCAGTCCTCATAGCGGGCGTTACACCGGGGAGCTGTTTTTT
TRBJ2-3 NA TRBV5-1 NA CASSLNGQITDTQYF TGCGCCAGCAGCTTGAACGGACAGATCACAGATACGCAGTATTTT
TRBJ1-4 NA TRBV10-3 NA CAISEFEGSLEKLFF TGTGCCATCAGTGAGTTTGAAGGTAGTTTAGAAAAACTGTTTTTT
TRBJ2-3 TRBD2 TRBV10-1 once CASSEVTSGRDTQYF TGCGCCAGCAGTGAAGTGACTAGCGGGAGGGATACGCAGTATTTT
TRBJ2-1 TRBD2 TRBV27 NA CASSPYGLAAKEQFF TGTGCCAGCAGTCCCTACGGACTAGCCGCTAAGGAGCAGTTCTTC
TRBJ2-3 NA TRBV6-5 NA CASSRTAQNTQYF TGTGCCAGCAGTAGGACGGCTCAAAATACGCAGTATTTT
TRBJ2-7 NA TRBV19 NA CASSILTGYEQYF TGTGCCAGTAGTATACTAACAGGCTACGAGCAGTACTTC
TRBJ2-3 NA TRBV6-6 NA CACGTLSPTDTQYF TGTGCCTGTGGGACTCTTTCTCCCACAGATACGCAGTATTTT
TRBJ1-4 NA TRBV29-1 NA CSVEDMGSPEKLFF TGCAGCGTTGAAGATATGGGCTCCCCCGAAAAACTGTTTTTT
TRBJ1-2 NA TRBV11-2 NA CASSSNQGQDGYTF TGTGCCAGCAGCTCAAATCAAGGACAAGACGGCTACACCTTC
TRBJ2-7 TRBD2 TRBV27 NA CASRGLPSYEQYF TGTGCCAGTAGGGGACTACCCTCCTACGAGCAGTACTTC
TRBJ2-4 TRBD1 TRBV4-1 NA CASSQELGGQASIAKNIQYF TGCGCCAGCAGCCAAGAACTAGGGGGACAGGCGTCCATAGCCAAAAACATTCAGTACTTC
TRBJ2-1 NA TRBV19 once CASSILDRDNEQFF TGTGCCAGTAGTATACTGGACCGAGACAATGAGCAGTTCTTC
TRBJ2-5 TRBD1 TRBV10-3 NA CAISESRTGEETQYF TGTGCCATCAGTGAGTCCCGGACAGGTGAAGAGACCCAGTACTTC
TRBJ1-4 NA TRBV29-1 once CSVDIGYEKLFF TGCAGCGTTGATATCGGTTACGAAAAACTGTTTTTT
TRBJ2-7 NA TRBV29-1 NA CSVDTQGGHEQYF TGCAGCGTTGACACCCAGGGAGGACACGAGCAGTACTTC
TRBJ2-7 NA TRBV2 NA CASSDPGGLATYEQYF TGTGCCAGCAGTGATCCCGGGGGGCTAGCGACCTACGAGCAGTACTTC
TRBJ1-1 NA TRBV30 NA CAFWGQANTEAFF TGTGCCTTTTGGGGGCAGGCGAACACTGAAGCTTTCTTT
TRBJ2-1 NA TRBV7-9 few CASSLQGPSFNNEQFF TGTGCCAGCAGCTTGCAGGGCCCTTCTTTCAATAATGAGCAGTTCTTC
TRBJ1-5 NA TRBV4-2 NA CASSQGVTQPQHF TGTGCCAGCAGCCAGGGGGTGACCCAGCCCCAGCATTTT
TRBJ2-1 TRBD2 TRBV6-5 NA CASRGGGRTGNEQFF TGTGCCAGCAGAGGTGGCGGGAGGACGGGCAATGAGCAGTTCTTC